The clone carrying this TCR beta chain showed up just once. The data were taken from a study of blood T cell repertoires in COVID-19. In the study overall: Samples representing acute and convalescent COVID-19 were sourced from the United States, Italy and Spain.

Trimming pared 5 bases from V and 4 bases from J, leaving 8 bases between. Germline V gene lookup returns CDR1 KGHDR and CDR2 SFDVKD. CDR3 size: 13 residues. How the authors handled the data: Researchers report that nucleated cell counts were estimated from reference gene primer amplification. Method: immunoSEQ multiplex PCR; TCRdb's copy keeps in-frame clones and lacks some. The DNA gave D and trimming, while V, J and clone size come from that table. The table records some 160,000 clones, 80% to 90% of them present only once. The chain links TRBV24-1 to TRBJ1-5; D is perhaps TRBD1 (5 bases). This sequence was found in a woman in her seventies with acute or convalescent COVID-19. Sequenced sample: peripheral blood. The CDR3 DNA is TGTGCCACCAGTGGGGGGGGGAATCAGCCCCAGCATTTT. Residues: CATSGGGNQPQHF.